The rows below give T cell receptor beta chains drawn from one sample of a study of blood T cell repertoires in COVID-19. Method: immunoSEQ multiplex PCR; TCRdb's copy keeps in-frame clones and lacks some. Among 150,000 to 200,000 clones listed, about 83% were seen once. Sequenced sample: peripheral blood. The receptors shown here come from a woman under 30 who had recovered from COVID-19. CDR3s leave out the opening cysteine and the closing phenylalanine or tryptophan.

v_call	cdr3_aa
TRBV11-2	ASSFSGTGGGGYT
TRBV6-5	ASSPRGLQGNEQY
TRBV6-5	ASSIDRGLNQPQH
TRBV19	ASSTGVGNYGYT
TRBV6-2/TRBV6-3	ASSRGQHLEAF
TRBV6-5	ASRLTGGVDEQY
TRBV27	ASRPVYRGPNYGYT
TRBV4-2	ASSPDRANEKLF
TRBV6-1	ASSEAPTPREKLF
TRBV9	ASSVGGTPNTEAF
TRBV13	ASSAPRGYHPEAF
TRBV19	ASSISPGNTEAF
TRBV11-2	ASSLGGHSFSYGYT
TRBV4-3	ASSHAQVENTEAF
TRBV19	ASSIPSRDRASTQY
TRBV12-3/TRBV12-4	ASSSSPRNEQF
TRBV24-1	ATSDQSGSSYNEQF
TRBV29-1	SVPGGTGGAGEKLF
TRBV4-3	ASSQDRGLAGLGNEQF
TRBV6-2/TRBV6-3	ASSQAGGGFSEAF
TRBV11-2	ASSLGAWGSQPQH
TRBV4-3	ASSYSAGAVDEQF
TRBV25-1	ASFQGHEQY
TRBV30	AWSSWGGRRNQPQH
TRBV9	ASSTDGFGNTIY
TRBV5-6	ASSLGGAKTDTQY
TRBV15	ATSRGSSLNEQF
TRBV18	ASSPTTGSYNEQF
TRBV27	ASKGAGGPNEQF
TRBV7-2	ASSQTQGAIQRQETQY